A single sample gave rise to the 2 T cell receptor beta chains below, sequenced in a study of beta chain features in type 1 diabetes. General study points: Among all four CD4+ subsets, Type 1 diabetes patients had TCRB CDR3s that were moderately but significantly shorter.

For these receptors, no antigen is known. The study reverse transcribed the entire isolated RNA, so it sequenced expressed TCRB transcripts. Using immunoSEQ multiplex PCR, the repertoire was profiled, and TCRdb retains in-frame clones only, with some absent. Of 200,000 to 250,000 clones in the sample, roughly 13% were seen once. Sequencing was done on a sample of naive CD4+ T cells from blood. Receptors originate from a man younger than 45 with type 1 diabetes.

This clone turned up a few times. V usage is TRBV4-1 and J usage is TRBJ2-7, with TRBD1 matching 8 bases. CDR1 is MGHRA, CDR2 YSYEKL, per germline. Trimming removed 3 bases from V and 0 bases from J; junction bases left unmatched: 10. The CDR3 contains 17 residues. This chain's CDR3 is CASSQYHAGQASYEQYF. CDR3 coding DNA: TGCGCCAGCAGCCAGTACCATGCGGGACAGGCCTCCTACGAGCAGTACTTC.

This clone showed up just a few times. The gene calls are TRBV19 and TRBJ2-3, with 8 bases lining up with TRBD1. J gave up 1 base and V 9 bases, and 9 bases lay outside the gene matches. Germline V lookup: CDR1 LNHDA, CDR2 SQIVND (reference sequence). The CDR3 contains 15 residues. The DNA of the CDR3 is TGTGCCAGCCTCTCAGGGGGCGCAGGCACAGATACGCAGTATTTT. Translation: CASLSGGAGTDTQYF.